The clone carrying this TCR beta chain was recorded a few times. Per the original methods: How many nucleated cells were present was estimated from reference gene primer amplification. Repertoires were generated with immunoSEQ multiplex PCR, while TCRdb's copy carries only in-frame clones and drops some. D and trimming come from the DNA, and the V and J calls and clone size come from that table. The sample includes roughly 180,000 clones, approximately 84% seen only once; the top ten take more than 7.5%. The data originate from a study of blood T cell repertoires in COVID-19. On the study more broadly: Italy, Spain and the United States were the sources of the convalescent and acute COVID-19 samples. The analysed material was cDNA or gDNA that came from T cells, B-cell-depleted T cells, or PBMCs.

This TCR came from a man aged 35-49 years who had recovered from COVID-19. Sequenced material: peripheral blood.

CDR3 coding DNA: TGTGCCAGCCGGGCCCCGGGGAGGAACTATGGCTACACCTTC. Translating gives CASRAPGRNYGYTF. This chain joins TRBV7-2 and TRBJ1-2; D is unresolved. V lost 8 bases, J lost 2 bases, and 15 bases lay in between. CDR1 is SGHTA and CDR2 is FQGNSA in the germline V gene. The CDR3 covers 14 residues.